These T cell receptor beta chains were read from a single sample in a study of T-cell memory formation after mild COVID-19. TCRdb re-analysed the 5' RACE reads in MiXCR, keeping a single row per CDR3 protein. The sample consists of about 180,000 distinct CDR3 sequences, approximately 17% of them appearing once. Sequencing was done on a sample of PBMCs or a T cell subset sorted from them (not recorded which). These receptors all stem from a young man who had mild COVID-19 (a few samples of this study predate the infection). Cell type and time point are not known. Each CDR3 is given with its conserved first and last residue. The D gene is left open where the match is weak. Clone size, where shown, is once, few, many, or a class for clones that have expanded.

j_call	d_call	v_call	clone_size	cdr3_aa	cdr3_nt
TRBJ2-3	TRBD2	TRBV7-2	many	CASSPPLWTSVGTDTQYF	TGTGCCAGCAGCCCCCCATTGTGGACTAGCGTTGGAACAGATACGCAGTATTTT
TRBJ1-5	NA	TRBV18	few	CASSTDRQRPQHF	TGTGCCAGCTCGACTGACAGGCAGCGGCCCCAGCATTTT
TRBJ1-2	NA	TRBV18	NA	CASSPSSRMTNYGYTF	TGTGCCAGCTCACCATCCTCACGAATGACTAACTATGGCTACACCTTC
TRBJ1-2	NA	TRBV7-8	NA	CASSQGTDGGSRYGYTF	TGTGCCAGCAGCCAAGGCACGGACGGAGGATCTCGCTATGGCTACACCTTC
TRBJ2-5	NA	TRBV7-2	few	CASSGRTTKETQYF	TGTGCCAGCAGCGGACGGACGACTAAAGAGACCCAGTACTTC
TRBJ2-1	TRBD1	TRBV7-3	NA	CASSLGQGREQFF	TGTGCCAGCAGCTTGGGACAGGGCCGCGAGCAGTTCTTC
TRBJ2-1	TRBD2	TRBV12-3/TRBV12-4	NA	CASSLREGAGPYNEQFF	TGTGCCAGCAGTTTAAGAGAGGGAGCGGGGCCCTACAATGAGCAGTTCTTC
TRBJ1-2	NA	TRBV10-3	once	CAISESLGPAYGYTF	TGTGCCATCAGTGAGTCCTTAGGCCCGGCGTATGGCTACACCTTC
TRBJ2-7	TRBD1	TRBV28	few	CASRGDRAPYEQYF	TGTGCCAGCAGGGGGGACAGGGCCCCCTACGAGCAGTACTTC
TRBJ1-2	NA	TRBV7-2	NA	CASSIQPGQGHYGYTF	TGTGCCAGCAGCATACAACCAGGGCAGGGCCACTATGGCTACACCTTC
TRBJ2-3	NA	TRBV7-2	NA	CASSLAGIADTQYF	TGTGCCAGCAGTCTGGCTGGGATCGCAGATACGCAGTATTTT
TRBJ2-1	NA	TRBV20-1	many	CSAREGRGVSWDEQFF	TGCAGTGCTAGAGAGGGGAGGGGGGTCTCCTGGGATGAGCAGTTCTTC
TRBJ1-4	NA	TRBV15	NA	CATRARTNEKLFF	TGTGCCACCAGGGCTAGAACTAATGAAAAACTGTTTTTT
TRBJ1-6	NA	TRBV6-5	NA	CASSRQASYNSPLHF	TGTGCCAGCAGCCGACAGGCGTCCTATAATTCACCCCTCCACTTT
TRBJ2-7	TRBD2	TRBV11-2	NA	CASSFRGAYEQYF	TGTGCCAGCAGCTTCCGGGGGGCCTACGAGCAGTACTTC
TRBJ1-2	NA	TRBV7-2	NA	CASSLANTDYGYTF	TGTGCCAGCAGCTTAGCTAACACCGACTATGGCTACACCTTC
TRBJ1-6	NA	TRBV7-9	NA	CASSLEGRSPLHF	TGTGCCAGCAGCTTAGAGGGTAGATCACCCCTCCACTTT
TRBJ2-1	TRBD2	TRBV5-1	few	CASSLAGGSPEQFF	TGCGCCAGCAGCTTGGCGGGGGGGAGTCCTGAGCAGTTCTTC
TRBJ2-4	NA	TRBV5-6	NA	CASSYDVAKNIQYF	TGTGCCAGCAGCTACGACGTTGCCAAAAACATTCAGTACTTC
TRBJ2-5	NA	TRBV12-3/TRBV12-4	many	CASSFYDVGETQYF	TGTGCCAGCAGTTTTTACGATGTTGGGGAGACCCAGTACTTC
TRBJ2-3	NA	TRBV7-3	few	CASSLTGAEDTQYF	TGTGCCAGCAGCTTAACCGGGGCTGAAGATACGCAGTATTTT
TRBJ2-7	TRBD1	TRBV10-3	few	CAIRGGQGSYEQYF	TGTGCCATCAGGGGGGGACAGGGATCCTACGAGCAGTACTTC
TRBJ2-1	TRBD2	TRBV27	few	CASSSGGTSGRKQFF	TGTGCCAGCAGTTCAGGCGGGACTAGCGGGAGGAAGCAGTTCTTC
TRBJ2-1	TRBD2	TRBV7-2	NA	CASSFSGTSGGVNEQFF	TGTGCCAGCAGCTTCTCCGGGACTAGCGGGGGGGTAAATGAGCAGTTCTTC
TRBJ2-1	NA	TRBV18	NA	CASSPGLEYGEQFF	TGTGCCAGCTCACCAGGGCTGGAGTACGGTGAGCAGTTCTTC
TRBJ2-3	NA	TRBV29-1	few	CSVEVQGTDTQYF	TGCAGCGTTGAAGTCCAGGGCACAGATACGCAGTATTTT
TRBJ2-1	NA	TRBV27	NA	CASSSYLRGNDNEQFF	TGTGCCAGCAGCTCCTACCTCAGGGGAAACGACAATGAGCAGTTCTTC
TRBJ2-3	NA	TRBV25-1	NA	CASRFRDTQYF	TGTGCCAGCAGATTCAGAGATACGCAGTATTTT
TRBJ2-1	NA	TRBV11-2	few	CASSLSPEAGRSYNEQFF	TGTGCCAGCAGCTTAAGTCCCGAAGCGGGTCGATCCTACAATGAGCAGTTCTTC
TRBJ1-5	NA	TRBV6-5	NA	CASSYDPSGNQPQHF	TGTGCCAGCAGTTACGACCCCTCGGGGAATCAGCCCCAGCATTTT
TRBJ1-2	NA	TRBV7-9	NA	CASSSDSSLGGYTF	TGTGCCAGCAGCTCCGACAGTTCCCTCGGAGGCTACACCTTC
TRBJ1-4	TRBD1	TRBV7-2	NA	CASNPGQGREKLFF	TGTGCCAGCAACCCGGGACAGGGGCGTGAAAAACTGTTTTTT
TRBJ2-1	TRBD1	TRBV20-1	NA	CSAPRDRFYNEQFF	TGCAGTGCGCCCCGGGACAGGTTCTACAATGAGCAGTTCTTC
TRBJ2-7	NA	TRBV29-1	NA	CSVELTDYEQYF	TGCAGCGTTGAGTTGACGGACTACGAGCAGTACTTC
TRBJ1-1	NA	TRBV6-5	NA	CASNSRVGEAFF	TGTGCCAGCAATAGCAGGGTTGGTGAAGCTTTCTTT
TRBJ2-1	NA	TRBV6-4	NA	CASKKLSSYNEQFF	TGTGCCAGCAAGAAGCTTAGCTCCTACAATGAGCAGTTCTTC
TRBJ1-2	NA	TRBV7-9	NA	CASSLEGVAGGYTF	TGTGCCAGCAGCTTAGAAGGCGTTGCGGGTGGCTACACCTTC
TRBJ1-5	NA	TRBV28	few	CASSSPGGVNQPQHF	TGTGCCAGCAGTTCTCCGGGTGGGGTCAATCAGCCCCAGCATTTT
TRBJ1-3	TRBD1	TRBV4-1	NA	CASSPKDRVFSGNTIYF	TGCGCCAGCAGCCCCAAGGACAGGGTGTTTTCTGGAAACACCATATATTTT
TRBJ2-2	NA	TRBV24-1	many	CATSEGGELFF	TGTGCCACCAGTGAAGGCGGGGAGCTGTTTTTT
TRBJ1-2	NA	TRBV27	few	CASSLSAGPYGYTF	TGTGCCAGCAGTTTATCGGCAGGGCCCTATGGCTACACCTTC
TRBJ2-1	NA	TRBV2	NA	CASSERRDEQFF	TGTGCCAGCAGTGAGAGGAGGGATGAGCAGTTCTTC
TRBJ1-6	TRBD1	TRBV5-1	NA	CASSGRGTGGHYNSPLHF	TGCGCCAGCAGCGGCCGTGGGACAGGGGGTCACTATAATTCACCCCTCCACTTT
TRBJ2-3	TRBD2	TRBV6-5	NA	CASSPPGLAGARSTDTQYF	TGTGCCAGCAGTCCACCGGGACTAGCGGGGGCTAGGAGCACAGATACGCAGTATTTT
TRBJ2-1	NA	TRBV6-2/TRBV6-3	many	CASSYSTPPEQFF	TGTGCCAGCAGTTACTCGACCCCCCCTGAGCAGTTCTTC
TRBJ2-2	TRBD2	TRBV4-1	NA	CASSQEERGANTGELFF	TGCGCCAGCAGCCAAGAAGAGCGGGGCGCGAACACCGGGGAGCTGTTTTTT
TRBJ1-1	NA	TRBV11-2	once	CASSFLRMNTEAFF	TGTGCCAGCAGCTTCCTCCGTATGAACACTGAAGCTTTCTTT
TRBJ2-5	TRBD1	TRBV5-1	few	CASSLRSGGQETQYF	TGCGCCAGCAGCTTGAGGTCAGGGGGCCAGGAGACCCAGTACTTC
TRBJ1-1	NA	TRBV5-1	NA	CASMSGGNTEAFF	TGCGCCAGCATGTCCGGGGGGAACACTGAAGCTTTCTTT
TRBJ2-7	NA	TRBV4-2	few	CASSQRGDGYEQYF	TGTGCCAGCAGCCAAAGGGGGGACGGCTACGAGCAGTACTTC
TRBJ1-5	TRBD1	TRBV5-1	NA	CASSLWAGGHQPQHF	TGCGCCAGCAGCTTGTGGGCAGGGGGCCATCAGCCCCAGCATTTT
TRBJ1-2	NA	TRBV30	NA	CAYGRDYGYTF	TGTGCCTACGGACGGGACTATGGCTACACCTTC
TRBJ2-5	NA	TRBV5-1	few	CASTTPGKAKETQYF	TGCGCCAGCACTACTCCGGGGAAGGCGAAAGAGACCCAGTACTTC
TRBJ2-3	NA	TRBV7-2	NA	CASSSRIGEDTQYF	TGTGCCAGCAGCTCTCGGATCGGGGAAGATACGCAGTATTTT
TRBJ1-2	NA	TRBV6-5	NA	CASSFLGVGYGYTF	TGTGCCAGCAGTTTCCTCGGGGTAGGCTATGGCTACACCTTC
TRBJ2-3	NA	TRBV6-5	NA	CASTRLGATDTQYF	TGTGCCAGCACCCGGCTGGGGGCCACAGATACGCAGTATTTT
TRBJ2-3	NA	TRBV19	few	CASSSDRRRDTQYF	TGTGCCAGTAGTTCAGACAGGCGGAGGGATACGCAGTATTTT
TRBJ2-1	NA	TRBV7-8	few	CASSPTAWNEQFF	TGTGCCAGCAGCCCAACAGCGTGGAATGAGCAGTTCTTC
TRBJ2-1	TRBD2	TRBV20-1	NA	CSAGMTSGHNEQFF	TGCAGTGCTGGCATGACTAGCGGACACAATGAGCAGTTCTTC